Each of the 17 T cell receptor beta chains below was sequenced from the same sample in a study of blood T cell repertoires in COVID-19. Libraries were prepared by immunoSEQ multiplex PCR; TCRdb keeps only in-frame clonotypes and omits some of them. The table records around 180,000 clones, about 89% of them present only once. Sequencing was performed on peripheral blood. The receptors shown here come from a middle-aged man with active or convalescent COVID-19.

The chain uses TRBV27 and TRBJ2-2, with unresolved D. Germline V lookup: CDR1 MNHEY, CDR2 SMNVEV (reference sequence). V was clipped by 3 bases and J by 4 bases, with 6 bases between them. This CDR3 region has 13 residues. Here the CDR3 DNA reads TGTGCCAGCAGTTTGCTAGTCACCGGGGAGCTGTTTTTT. The encoded protein is CASSLLVTGELFF.

The V call is TRBV27, the J call TRBJ1-1; D remains ambiguous. V was shortened by 3 bases and J by 1 base, with 6 bases between the two germline ends. Per the germline V gene, CDR1 is MNHEY and CDR2 is SMNVEV (reference sequence). The CDR3 sequence is 13 residues long. CDR3 sequence (DNA): TGTGCCAGCAGTTTCGGAGGGAACACTGAAGCTTTCTTT. Encoded protein: CASSFGGNTEAFF.

The chain combines TRBV5-1 with TRBJ2-2; perhaps TRBD1 as D (6 bases). Germline V CDR1 and CDR2: SGHRS, YFSETQ. The CDR3 runs 16 residues. Trimming took 0 bases from V and 3 from J, leaving 12 bases between them. The CDR3 is CASSLAGRGYTGELFF. The CDR3 coding sequence is TGCGCCAGCAGCTTGGCAGGCAGGGGTTACACCGGGGAGCTGTTTTTT.

J is TRBJ1-2 and V is TRBV27; maybe TRBD1 (5 bases). Germline V gene data show CDR1 as MNHEY and CDR2 as SMNVEV (reference sequence). Trimming cost V 6 bases and J 1 base, with 15 bases left between them. This CDR3 comprises 15 residues. The CDR3: CASRPGGVHNYGYTF. The CDR3 nucleotides read TGTGCCAGCAGACCAGGAGGGGTTCATAACTATGGCTACACCTTC.

The chain employs TRBV10-1 and TRBJ2-3; D is perhaps TRBD1 (6 bases). Germline V gene lookup returns CDR1 WNHNN and CDR2 SYGVQD (reference sequence). The V end was cut by 2 bases, the J end by 2 bases, with 8 bases between. CDR3 length equals 14 residues. For the CDR3, the DNA is TGCGCCAGCAGTGAGGACAGGCCCACAGATACGCAGTATTTT. It encodes CASSEDRPTDTQYF.

The chain carries TRBV10-3 and TRBJ1-2; D might be TRBD1 (5 bases). The CDR3 totals 14 residues. Germline loops: CDR1 ENHRY, CDR2 SYGVKD. Trimming removed 2 bases from V and 4 bases from J, with 11 bases in between. The CDR3 DNA reads TGTGCCATCAGTGAGGGGGCAAGCTTCTATGGCTACACCTTC. This gives the protein CAISEGASFYGYTF.

The chain joins TRBV5-1 to TRBJ2-5; TRBD1 aligns across 8 bases. The length of the CDR3 is 14 residues. The junction had 7 bases not matched to a gene; V was cut back by 7 bases and J by 2 bases. CDR1 SGHRS and CDR2 YFSETQ come from the germline V gene. The DNA of the CDR3 is TGCGCCAGCCGCTCTACAGGGGGACAAGAGACCCAGTACTTC. It is translated as CASRSTGGQETQYF. Full variable domain (outside the CDR3, taken from reference TRBV5-1 and TRBJ2-5): KAGVTQTPRYLIKTRGQQVTLSCSPISGHRSVSWYQQTPGQGLQFLFEYFSETQRNKGNFPGRFSGRQFSNSRSEMNVSTLELGDSALYLCASRSTGGQETQYFGPGTRLLVL.

The V call is TRBV29-1, the J call TRBJ1-1, with TRBD1 matching over 11 bases. Trimming cost V 7 bases and J 9 bases; bases outside gene matches: 4. The CDR3 sequence is 11 residues long. From germline, CDR1 is SQVTM and CDR2 ANQGSEA. The chain's CDR3 is CSGGQGEQAFF. Written as DNA, the CDR3 is TGCAGCGGGGGACAGGGGGAACAAGCTTTCTTT.

The count of this clone is one. The chain uses TRBV19 and TRBJ2-5, with 8 bases aligning to TRBD2. The V and J ends lost 1 base and 0 bases, in that order; junction bases with no gene match: 10. Germline V gives CDR1 LNHDA, CDR2 SQIVND (reference sequence). CDR3 size: 18 residues. CDR3 in amino acids: CASSIGLAQRGYQETQYF. The CDR3 DNA reads TGTGCCAGTAGTATAGGGTTGGCCCAGCGGGGGTACCAAGAGACCCAGTACTTC.

This sequence joins TRBV19 and TRBJ2-7, with D possibly being TRBD2 (5 bases). CDR1 and CDR2 (germline): LNHDA, SQIVND (reference sequence). V shed 0 bases and J shed 5 bases, with 14 bases lying between them. CDR3 length: 15 amino acids. The CDR3 nucleotides are TGTGCCAGTAGTATAGATCTGAGTAGCGACGACGAGCAGTACTTC. Protein sequence: CASSIDLSSDDEQYF.

The genes are TRBV7-8 and TRBJ2-7, with 8 bases aligning to TRBD1. The J segment lost 1 base and the V segment lost 5 bases, leaving 10 bases of the junction unmatched. This CDR3 has 16 residues. Germline values: CDR1 SGHVS, CDR2 FQNEAQ. The chain's CDR3 is CASSHRDRISSYEQYF. In nucleotides, the CDR3 is TGTGCCAGCAGCCACCGGGACAGGATTTCTTCCTACGAGCAGTACTTC.

This clone appeared a single time. The V and J genes are TRBV9 and TRBJ2-5; TRBD1 aligns across 10 bases. The CDR3 spans 14 residues. Trimming at V came to 3 bases and at J to 3 bases, leaving 2 bases not matched to a gene. Per germline, CDR1 SGDLS and CDR2 YYNGEE. The CDR3 spells CASSETGGEETQYF. DNA of the CDR3: TGTGCCAGCAGCGAGACAGGGGGCGAAGAGACCCAGTACTTC.

The rearrangement joins TRBV29-1 to TRBJ1-1; 7 nucleotides line up with TRBD1. This CDR3 region has 14 residues. Germline CDR1 is SQVTM and CDR2 is ANQGSEA. Losses at the gene ends were 7 bases for V and 3 bases for J; bases not matched to a gene: 11. CDR3 protein: CSANRGNTDTEAFF. The DNA of the CDR3 is TGCAGCGCAAACAGGGGAAATACCGACACTGAAGCTTTCTTT.

The chain joins TRBV21-1 to TRBJ1-2; TRBD1, the D gene given by the table, was not confirmed from the DNA. TRBV21-1 is termed a pseudogene. The CDR3 runs 19 residues. The CDR3 protein is CASSNKGRDRGLLNYGYTF. CDR3 nucleotide sequence: TGTGCCAGCAGCAATAAGGGGAGGGACAGGGGTTTGCTGAACTATGGCTACACCTTC.

The chain carries TRBV18 and TRBJ1-1; maybe TRBD1 (6 bases). Trimming took off 1 base at V and 1 base at J, with 19 bases between the two ends. Germline-derived CDR1 and CDR2 are KGHSH and LQKENI. This CDR3 contains 18 residues. The CDR3 spells CASSPREGGGSRNTEAFF. The CDR3 DNA is TGTGCCAGCTCACCACGGGAGGGGGGAGGAAGTAGGAACACTGAAGCTTTCTTT.

This chain links TRBV2 with TRBJ2-2; the D gene is possibly TRBD2 (6 bases). V lost 6 bases and J lost 4, with 18 bases in between. The length of the CDR3 is 16 residues. Looked up from germline, CDR1 is SNHLY and CDR2 is FYNNEI. The CDR3 bases are TGTGCCAGCAGAAGAAAGGGCGGGGTCTCCACCGGGGAGCTGTTTTTT. This gives the protein CASRRKGGVSTGELFF.

The rearrangement uses TRBV5-1 and TRBJ1-1; D is possibly TRBD1 (6 bases). The length of the CDR3 is 15 residues. Trimming took off 4 bases at V and 1 base at J, with 14 bases between the two ends. Per the germline V gene, CDR1 is SGHRS and CDR2 is YFSETQ. The DNA for the CDR3 is TGCGCCAGCAGCCCGTCACAGGGAACGAACACTGAAGCTTTCTTT. Translated, it gives CASSPSQGTNTEAFF.